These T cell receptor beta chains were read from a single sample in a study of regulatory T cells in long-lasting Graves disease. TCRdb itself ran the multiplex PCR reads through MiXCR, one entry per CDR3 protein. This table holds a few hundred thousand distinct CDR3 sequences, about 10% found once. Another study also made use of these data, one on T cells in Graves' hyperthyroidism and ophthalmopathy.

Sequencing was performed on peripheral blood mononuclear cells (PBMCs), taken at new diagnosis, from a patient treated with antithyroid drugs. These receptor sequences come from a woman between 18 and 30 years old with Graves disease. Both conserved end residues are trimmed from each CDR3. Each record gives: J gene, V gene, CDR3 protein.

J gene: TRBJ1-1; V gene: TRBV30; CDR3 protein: AWSPMVVGAEAF
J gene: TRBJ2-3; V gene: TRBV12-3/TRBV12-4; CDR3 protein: ASSLASGTGTDTQY
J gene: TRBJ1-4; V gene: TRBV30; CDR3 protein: AWSVGVEEKLF
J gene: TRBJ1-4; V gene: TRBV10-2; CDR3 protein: ASSTTGEKLF
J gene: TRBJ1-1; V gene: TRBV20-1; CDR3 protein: SARGMIDSPEAF
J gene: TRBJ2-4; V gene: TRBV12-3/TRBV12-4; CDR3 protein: ASTKGTGNNIQY
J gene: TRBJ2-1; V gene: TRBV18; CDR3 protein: ASSPRDSSYNEQF
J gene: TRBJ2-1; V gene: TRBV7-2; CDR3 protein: ASSLLPGPYNEQF
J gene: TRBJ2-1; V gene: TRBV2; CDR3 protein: ASSATSPTDNEQF
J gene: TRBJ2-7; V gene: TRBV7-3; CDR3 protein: ASSLMPGGWMGQY
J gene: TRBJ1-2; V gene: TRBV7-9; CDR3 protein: ATSGKVPKKDGYT
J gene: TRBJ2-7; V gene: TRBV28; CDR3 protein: ASSLRSGNEQY
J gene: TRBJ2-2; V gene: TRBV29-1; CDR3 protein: SVGTSSKGPGELF
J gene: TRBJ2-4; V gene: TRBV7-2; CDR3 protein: ASSLGLGGQNIQY
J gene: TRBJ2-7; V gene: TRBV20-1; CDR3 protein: SARDSSSGSFYEQYEQY
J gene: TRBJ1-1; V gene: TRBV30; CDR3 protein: ACLTVKWATSEAF
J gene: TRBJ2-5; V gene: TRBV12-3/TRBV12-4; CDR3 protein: ASTPGFETQY
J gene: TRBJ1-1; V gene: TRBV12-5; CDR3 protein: ASGPDLGTGAEAF
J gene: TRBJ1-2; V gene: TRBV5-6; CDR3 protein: ASSFPRREIYGYT
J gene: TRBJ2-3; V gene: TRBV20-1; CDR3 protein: SDGGRVGGNTDTQY
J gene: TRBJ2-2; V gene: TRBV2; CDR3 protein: ASSTDSKSSGTGELF
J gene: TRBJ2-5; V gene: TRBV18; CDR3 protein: ASSPGLQETQY
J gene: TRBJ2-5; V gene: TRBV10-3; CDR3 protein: AIGQRGLNPGETQY
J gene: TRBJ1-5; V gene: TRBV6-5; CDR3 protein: ASSFTGGANQPQH
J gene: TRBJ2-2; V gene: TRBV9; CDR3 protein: ASGKEGELF
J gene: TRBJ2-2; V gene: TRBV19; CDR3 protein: ASSIGPFNTGELF
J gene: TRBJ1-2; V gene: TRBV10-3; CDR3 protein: AISESRGGARVYGYT
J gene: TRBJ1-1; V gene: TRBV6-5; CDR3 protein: ASSYEHKNTEAF
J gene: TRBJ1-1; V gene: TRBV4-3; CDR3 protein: ASSQSAGVNTEAF
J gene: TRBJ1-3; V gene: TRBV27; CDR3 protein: ASRGPLSPRGNTIY
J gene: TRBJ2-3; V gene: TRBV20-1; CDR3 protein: SARDTRGSYTDTQY
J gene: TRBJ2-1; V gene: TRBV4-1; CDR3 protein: ASSHLPSGTSGPSYNEQF
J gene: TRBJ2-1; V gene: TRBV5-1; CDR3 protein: ASSLEASNNEQF
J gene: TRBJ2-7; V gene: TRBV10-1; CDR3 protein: ASSDLRDSRV
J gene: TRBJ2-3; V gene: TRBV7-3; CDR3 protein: ASSLAPGHEEKKVTDTQY
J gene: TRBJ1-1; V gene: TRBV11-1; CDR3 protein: ASSSPTEMNTEAF
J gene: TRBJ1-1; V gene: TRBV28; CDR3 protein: ASSLSPGARNTEAF
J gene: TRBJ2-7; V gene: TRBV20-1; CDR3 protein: SASPLQYSYEQY
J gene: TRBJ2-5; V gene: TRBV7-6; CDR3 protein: ASSLGQRGNQETQY
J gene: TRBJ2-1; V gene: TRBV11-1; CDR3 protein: ASSLAPRDYNEQF